Listed below are T cell receptor beta chains from one sample, sequenced in a study of OX40 agonist ivuxolimab in advanced cancers. Sequencing was performed with immunoSEQ multiplex PCR; in TCRdb, only in-frame clones are kept and a portion is missing. The data contain fewer than 65,000 clones, around 87% of them seen just once; the ten biggest clones take up under 14%. Sequenced here: CD4+ or CD8+ T cells sorted from blood, sampled in a trial of the OX40 agonist ivuxolimab. These receptors were obtained from an adult with an advanced solid tumor such as melanoma, head and neck, liver or kidney cancer. The CDR3 runs from the conserved cysteine through the conserved F or W. D genes are given only for firm matches. Rows may omit the clone size; those that give it use once, few, many or a size class.

D: -
V: TRBV5-1
size: -
length: 16
J: TRBJ2-3
CDR3: CASSLDSGAGTDTQYF
DNA: TGCGCCAGCAGCTTGGATAGTGGGGCCGGCACAGATACGCAGTATTTT

D: -
V: TRBV15
size: -
length: 18
J: TRBJ2-6
CDR3: CATSRARGRLPGANVLTF
DNA: TGTGCCACCAGCAGAGCTCGGGGCCGGCTACCTGGGGCCAACGTCCTGACTTTC

D: -
V: TRBV9
size: few
length: 15
J: TRBJ1-2
CDR3: CASSVVGRAADGYTF
DNA: TGTGCCAGCAGCGTAGTAGGGAGGGCGGCGGATGGCTACACCTTC

D: -
V: TRBV6-6
size: -
length: 13
J: TRBJ2-7
CDR3: CASIKTGSYEQYF
DNA: TGTGCCAGCATTAAGACGGGATCCTACGAGCAGTACTTC

D: -
V: TRBV5-1
size: -
length: 15
J: TRBJ2-2
CDR3: CASSLDGHTTGELFF
DNA: TGCGCCAGCAGCTTAGACGGGCATACCACCGGGGAGCTGTTTTTT

D: TRBD1
V: TRBV7-9
size: -
length: 13
J: TRBJ2-7
CDR3: CASSPRGPYEQYF
DNA: TGTGCCAGCAGCCCCAGGGGGCCCTACGAGCAGTACTTC

D: TRBD1
V: TRBV7-6
size: -
length: 14
J: TRBJ1-2
CDR3: CASSLYLGGNGYTF
DNA: TGTGCCAGCAGCTTGTATTTAGGGGGCAATGGCTACACCTTC

D: -
V: TRBV7-6
size: few
length: 14
J: TRBJ2-3
CDR3: CASSIRGWEDTQYF
DNA: TGTGCCAGCAGCATTAGAGGTTGGGAAGATACGCAGTATTTT

D: TRBD2
V: TRBV7-9
size: once
length: 16
J: TRBJ2-3
CDR3: CASSSLAGGPADTQYF
DNA: TGTGCCAGCAGCTCCCTAGCGGGAGGGCCTGCAGATACGCAGTATTTT

D: TRBD1
V: TRBV5-1
size: -
length: 14
J: TRBJ2-5
CDR3: CASSLRQGVETQYF
DNA: TGCGCCAGCAGCTTGCGACAGGGGGTCGAGACCCAGTACTTC

D: -
V: TRBV5-8
size: few
length: 15
J: TRBJ1-2
CDR3: CASSWGRRGGEGYTF
DNA: TGTGCCAGCAGCTGGGGGCGTCGGGGGGGCGAGGGCTACACCTTC

D: -
V: TRBV7-2
size: once
length: 13
J: TRBJ1-2
CDR3: CASSLDLNYGYTF
DNA: TGTGCCAGCAGTTTAGACCTTAACTATGGCTACACCTTC

D: -
V: TRBV6-1
size: -
length: 13
J: TRBJ1-6
CDR3: CASREQNNSPLHF
DNA: TGTGCCAGCCGGGAACAGAATAATTCACCCCTCCACTTT

D: TRBD1
V: TRBV10-1
size: -
length: 16
J: TRBJ1-5
CDR3: CASSHDRERRNQPQHF
DNA: TGCGCCAGCAGCCACGACAGGGAGCGTCGCAATCAGCCCCAGCATTTT

D: -
V: TRBV5-1
size: -
length: 16
J: TRBJ1-4
CDR3: CASSLQQTATNEKLFF
DNA: TGCGCCAGCAGCTTGCAGCAGACCGCAACTAATGAAAAACTGTTTTTT

D: -
V: TRBV28
size: -
length: 12
J: TRBJ2-3
CDR3: CASSFLADTQYF
DNA: TGTGCCAGCAGTTTTTTAGCAGATACGCAGTATTTT

D: -
V: TRBV28
size: -
length: 12
J: TRBJ2-3
CDR3: CASSFSRATQYF
DNA: TGTGCCAGCAGTTTCTCACGAGCTACGCAGTATTTT

D: -
V: TRBV27
size: -
length: 14
J: TRBJ2-5
CDR3: CASSLSGARKTQYF
DNA: TGTGCCAGCAGTTTATCCGGGGCTAGGAAGACCCAGTACTTC

D: -
V: TRBV11-2
size: -
length: 14
J: TRBJ2-3
CDR3: CASKVRGATDTQYF
DNA: TGTGCCAGCAAAGTCCGGGGGGCCACAGATACGCAGTATTTT

D: TRBD1
V: TRBV10-3
size: -
length: 14
J: TRBJ2-7
CDR3: CAISESGGRYEQYF
DNA: TGTGCCATCAGTGAGTCAGGGGGCAGGTACGAGCAGTACTTC

D: -
V: TRBV18
size: -
length: 14
J: TRBJ2-5
CDR3: CASSPPSGIETQYF
DNA: TGTGCCAGCTCACCACCATCAGGGATTGAGACCCAGTACTTC

D: -
V: TRBV7-6
size: -
length: 12
J: TRBJ1-3
CDR3: CASSLAGNTIYF
DNA: TGTGCCAGCAGCTTAGCTGGAAACACCATATATTTT

D: -
V: TRBV7-2
size: once
length: 15
J: TRBJ1-2
CDR3: CASSPQGGGDYGYTF
DNA: TGTGCCAGCAGCCCCCAGGGAGGTGGCGACTATGGCTACACCTTC

D: TRBD2
V: TRBV6-6
size: -
length: 15
J: TRBJ2-2
CDR3: CASSTSGQVTGELFF
DNA: TGTGCCAGCAGCACTAGCGGCCAAGTCACCGGGGAGCTGTTTTTT

D: TRBD2
V: TRBV18
size: -
length: 14
J: TRBJ2-4
CDR3: CASSPGGNFPLKYF
DNA: TGTGCCAGCTCACCGGGGGGGAATTTCCCCCTTAAGTACTTC

D: TRBD2
V: TRBV5-4
size: -
length: 13
J: TRBJ2-1
CDR3: CASSFRAGNEQFF
DNA: TGTGCCAGCAGTTTCCGAGCGGGGAATGAGCAGTTCTTC

D: -
V: TRBV5-1
size: -
length: 15
J: TRBJ2-3
CDR3: CASSGLSGFTDTQYF
DNA: TGCGCCAGCAGCGGACTTAGCGGATTCACAGATACGCAGTATTTT

D: TRBD1
V: TRBV7-2
size: -
length: 14
J: TRBJ1-2
CDR3: CASSTQQGNYGYTF
DNA: TGTGCCAGCAGCACCCAACAGGGGAACTATGGCTACACCTTC

D: -
V: TRBV18
size: -
length: 16
J: TRBJ1-3
CDR3: CASSPQTYGSGNTIYF
DNA: TGTGCCAGCTCACCACAGACATACGGCTCTGGAAACACCATATATTTT

D: -
V: TRBV6-6
size: -
length: 14
J: TRBJ2-5
CDR3: CASSYGRGAETQYF
DNA: TGTGCCAGCAGTTACGGCAGGGGGGCAGAGACCCAGTACTTC

D: -
V: TRBV4-1
size: -
length: 13
J: TRBJ1-4
CDR3: CASSQQGREKLFF
DNA: TGCGCCAGCAGCCAACAGGGCCGCGAAAAACTGTTTTTT